These T cell receptor beta chains were read from a single sample in a study of early T cells in non-severe SARS-CoV-2 infection. Each CDR3 protein is one row after TCRdb ran MiXCR on the 5' RACE reads. The sample consists of approximately 76,000 distinct CDR3 sequences, 9.5% to 13% of them appearing once. The sequencing sample was made of whole blood. The receptors derive from an adult who was a healthcare worker with PCR-confirmed SARS-CoV-2 infection or an uninfected control (not recorded which). CDR3s include the opening cysteine and the closing phenylalanine or tryptophan. D genes are given only for firm matches. A row's size may be missing; if present it is once, few, many or a size class.

V	size	J	D	DNA	CDR3
TRBV3-1	few	TRBJ1-3	NA	TGTGCCAGCACCCTGACAGGCGGAAACACCATATATTTT	CASTLTGGNTIYF
TRBV3-1	few	TRBJ1-1	NA	TGTGCCAGCAGCCAAGGAAATACGGGGAACACTGAAGCTTTCTTT	CASSQGNTGNTEAFF
TRBV4-2	few	TRBJ2-7	TRBD2	TGTGCCAGCAGCCAGACTAGACTAGCGGACTACGAGCAGTACTTC	CASSQTRLADYEQYF
TRBV30	NA	TRBJ2-1	NA	TGTGCCTGCTCTAGCAAGTCCTACAATGAGCAGTTCTTC	CACSSKSYNEQFF
TRBV28	few	TRBJ2-7	NA	TGTGCCAGCCGCCCGGGGTCCCCGCTGCCCGAGCAGTACTTC	CASRPGSPLPEQYF
TRBV5-1	NA	TRBJ2-1	NA	TGCGCCAGCAGCTTGGTCGGCCTAGGAAATGAGCAGTTCTTC	CASSLVGLGNEQFF
TRBV18	many	TRBJ1-6	TRBD1	TGTGCCAGCTCAGTTTCGACAGGGGGATTTTCACCCCTCCACTTT	CASSVSTGGFSPLHF
TRBV10-1	many	TRBJ2-1	NA	TGCGCCAGCAGTGAGGACAGGCATGAGCAGTTCTTC	CASSEDRHEQFF
TRBV5-1	few	TRBJ1-1	NA	TGCGCCAGCAGCTCTCCTGGGGACACTGAAGCTTTCTTT	CASSSPGDTEAFF
TRBV28	NA	TRBJ2-6	TRBD1	TGTGCCACTAGACCCCTCAGGGGGCCTGGGGCCAACGTCCTGACTTTC	CATRPLRGPGANVLTF
TRBV29-1	NA	TRBJ1-1	TRBD1	TGCAGCGTTGGAGTTACAGGGGAAACTGAAGCTTTCTTT	CSVGVTGETEAFF
TRBV29-1	few	TRBJ2-3	TRBD2	TGCAGCGTTGAAGGGGTCAGCGGGAGGGACACAGATACGCAGTATTTT	CSVEGVSGRDTDTQYF
TRBV7-3	NA	TRBJ2-1	NA	TGTGCCAGCAGCCCAACCGGCTTGACGGGGGAGCAGTTCTTC	CASSPTGLTGEQFF
TRBV7-9	NA	TRBJ2-5	NA	TGTGCCAGCAGCTTAGCCGTGGCAGCGCAAGAGACCCAGTACTTC	CASSLAVAAQETQYF
TRBV29-1	NA	TRBJ2-2	TRBD2	TGCAGCGTTGAAGACGGGAGGCGAACCACCGGGGAGCTGTTTTTT	CSVEDGRRTTGELFF
TRBV28	NA	TRBJ1-1	NA	TGTGCCGGCAGTTTGTCAGAGACAGATGAAGCTTTCTTT	CAGSLSETDEAFF
TRBV6-1	many	TRBJ2-4	TRBD2	TGTGCCAGCAGTGAAGCGGGAGGGGACGGCTCCAAAAACATTCAGTACTTC	CASSEAGGDGSKNIQYF
TRBV6-6	many	TRBJ1-1	NA	TGTGCCAGCAGTTATTGGGGGGTGAACACTGAAGCTTTCTTT	CASSYWGVNTEAFF
TRBV14	many	TRBJ1-2	TRBD1	TGTGCCAGCAGCCAACTGACAGGGTATGGCTACACCTTC	CASSQLTGYGYTF
TRBV29-1	NA	TRBJ1-2	NA	TGCAGCGTTGCCCAGGATGGCTACACCTTC	CSVAQDGYTF
TRBV6-4	NA	TRBJ1-2	NA	TGTGCCAGCAGTGCCGTAGGGGGGCGAGGATATGGCTACACCTTC	CASSAVGGRGYGYTF
TRBV6-2/TRBV6-3	NA	TRBJ2-7	TRBD2	TGTGCCAGCATGACTAGCGGGATAACTCAGGAGCAGTACTTC	CASMTSGITQEQYF
TRBV29-1	few	TRBJ1-2	NA	TGCAGCGTTGAAGGTTCGGGTACACCTAACTATGGCTACACCTTC	CSVEGSGTPNYGYTF
TRBV27	few	TRBJ1-6	TRBD1	TGTGCCAGCAGTCCGGGACAGTCGTTCTATAATTCACCCCTCCACTTT	CASSPGQSFYNSPLHF
TRBV15	NA	TRBJ2-5	NA	TGTGCCACCAGCCTCGGTGAGACCCAGTACTTC	CATSLGETQYF
TRBV30	many	TRBJ1-6	TRBD1	TGTGCCTGGAGCCGGGACAGAACTACCGTCCCGGGTTCACCCCTCCACTTT	CAWSRDRTTVPGSPLHF
TRBV5-1	many	TRBJ1-1	NA	TGCGCCAGCAGCACAGCCCCGCCTGGGGGCACTGAAGCTTTCTTT	CASSTAPPGGTEAFF
TRBV20-1	NA	TRBJ1-6	NA	TGCAGTGCTCCGAGGGGTACGAGGGGAAGGAATTCACCCCTCCACTTT	CSAPRGTRGRNSPLHF
TRBV14	NA	TRBJ1-3	NA	TGTGCCAGCAGCCAAGGGGTCCTCTCTGGAAACACCATATATTTT	CASSQGVLSGNTIYF
TRBV19	many	TRBJ2-3	NA	TGTGCCAGCACGACGGGACTGTACACAGATACGCAGTATTTT	CASTTGLYTDTQYF
TRBV19	many	TRBJ1-5	TRBD1	TGTGCCAGTAGTCCCCGACAGGGACCACGTCAGCCCCAGCATTTT	CASSPRQGPRQPQHF
TRBV25-1	NA	TRBJ2-7	NA	TGTGCCAGCAGTGAACAAGCGGACGCCTCCTACGAGCAGTACTTC	CASSEQADASYEQYF
TRBV7-2	NA	TRBJ2-3	NA	TGTGCCAGCAGCTCCACAGGGAGCACAGATACGCAGTATTTT	CASSSTGSTDTQYF
TRBV5-4	NA	TRBJ1-1	NA	TGTGCCAGCAGCTTGAGGGCCACTGAAGCTTTCTTT	CASSLRATEAFF
TRBV28	many	TRBJ2-7	NA	TGTGCCAGCAGAATCCCAGGGGTTCGGTACGAGCAGTACTTC	CASRIPGVRYEQYF
TRBV7-8	few	TRBJ2-7	TRBD2	TGTGCCAGCAGCGTTAGCGGGAAGTCCTACGAGCAGTACTTC	CASSVSGKSYEQYF
TRBV12-3/TRBV12-4	NA	TRBJ2-2	TRBD2	TGTGCCAGCAGTTTCGCGGGGGCCGGGGAGCTGTTTTTT	CASSFAGAGELFF
TRBV9	many	TRBJ2-5	NA	TGTGCCAGCAGCGTTACCCCGCTCGTTGGGGAGACCCAGTACTTC	CASSVTPLVGETQYF
TRBV30	many	TRBJ1-1	NA	TGTGCCTGGACCCTGGCCACTGAAGCTTTCTTT	CAWTLATEAFF
TRBV29-1	NA	TRBJ2-3	NA	TGCAGCGTTGAGGGGGCTCCAAGCACAGATACGCAGTATTTT	CSVEGAPSTDTQYF
TRBV29-1	few	TRBJ1-2	NA	TGCAGCTTAGGAGGGACTGCGGACTATGGCTACACCTTC	CSLGGTADYGYTF